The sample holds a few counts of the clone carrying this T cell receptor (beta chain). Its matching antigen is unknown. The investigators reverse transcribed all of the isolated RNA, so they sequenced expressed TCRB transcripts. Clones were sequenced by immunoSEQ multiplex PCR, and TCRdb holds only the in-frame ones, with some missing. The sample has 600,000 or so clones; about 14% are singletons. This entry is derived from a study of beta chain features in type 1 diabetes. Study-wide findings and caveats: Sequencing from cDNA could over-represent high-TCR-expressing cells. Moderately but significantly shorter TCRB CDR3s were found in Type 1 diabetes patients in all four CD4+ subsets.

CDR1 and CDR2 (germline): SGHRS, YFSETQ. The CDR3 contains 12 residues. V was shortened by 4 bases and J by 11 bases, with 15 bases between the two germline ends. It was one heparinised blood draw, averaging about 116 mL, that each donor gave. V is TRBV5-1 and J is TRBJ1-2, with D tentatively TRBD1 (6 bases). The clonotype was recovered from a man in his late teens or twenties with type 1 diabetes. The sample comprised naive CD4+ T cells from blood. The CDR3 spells CASSPGQITYTF. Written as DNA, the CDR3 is TGCGCCAGCAGCCCCGGACAGATAACGTACACCTTC.